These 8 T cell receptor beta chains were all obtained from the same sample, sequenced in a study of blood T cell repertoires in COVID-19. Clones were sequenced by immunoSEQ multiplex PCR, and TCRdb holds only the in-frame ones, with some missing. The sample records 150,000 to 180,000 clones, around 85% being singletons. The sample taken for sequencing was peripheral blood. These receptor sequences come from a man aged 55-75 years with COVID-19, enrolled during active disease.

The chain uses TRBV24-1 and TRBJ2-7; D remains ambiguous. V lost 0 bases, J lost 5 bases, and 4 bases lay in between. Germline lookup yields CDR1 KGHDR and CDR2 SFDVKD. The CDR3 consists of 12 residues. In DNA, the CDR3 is TGTGCCACCAGTGATTTGGGGCACGAGCAGTACTTC. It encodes CATSDLGHEQYF.

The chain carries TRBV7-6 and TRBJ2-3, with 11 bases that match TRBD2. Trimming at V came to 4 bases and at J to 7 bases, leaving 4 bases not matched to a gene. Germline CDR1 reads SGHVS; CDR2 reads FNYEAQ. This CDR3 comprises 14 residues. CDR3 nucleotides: TGTGCCAGCAGCTCCACTAGCGGGGGTTATACGCAGTATTTT. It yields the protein CASSSTSGGYTQYF.

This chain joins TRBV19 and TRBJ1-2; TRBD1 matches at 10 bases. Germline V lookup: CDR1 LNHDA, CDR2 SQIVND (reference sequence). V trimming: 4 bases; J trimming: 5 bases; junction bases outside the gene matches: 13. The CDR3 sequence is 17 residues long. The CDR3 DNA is TGTGCCAGTAGTAGTTCCGGGACAGGGGTACACTTATATGGCTACACCTTC. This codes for CASSSSGTGVHLYGYTF.

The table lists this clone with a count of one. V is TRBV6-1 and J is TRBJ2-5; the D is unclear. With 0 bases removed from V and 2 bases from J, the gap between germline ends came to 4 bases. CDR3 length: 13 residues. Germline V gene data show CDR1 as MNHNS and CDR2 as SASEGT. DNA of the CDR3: TGTGCCAGCAGTGAAGCGGCACAAGAGACCCAGTACTTC. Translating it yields CASSEAAQETQYF.

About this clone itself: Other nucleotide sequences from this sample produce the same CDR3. Here the CDR3 reads CASSFGGSYGYTF. As DNA, the CDR3 is TGTGCCAGCAGTTTCGGGGGAAGCTATGGCTACACCTTC. The chain is built from TRBV28 and TRBJ1-2, with TRBD1 as a possible D gene (5 bases). The V gene's germline CDR1 is MDHEN and CDR2 SYDVKM. The CDR3 is 13 residues long. Trimming removed 3 bases at V and 4 bases at J, with 9 bases between.

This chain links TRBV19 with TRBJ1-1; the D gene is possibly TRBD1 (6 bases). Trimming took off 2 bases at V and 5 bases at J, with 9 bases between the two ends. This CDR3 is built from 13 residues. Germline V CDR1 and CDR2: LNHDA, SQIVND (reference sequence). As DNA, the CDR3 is TGTGCCAGTAGTATACAAGGGGGTACTGAAGCTTTCTTT. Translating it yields CASSIQGGTEAFF.

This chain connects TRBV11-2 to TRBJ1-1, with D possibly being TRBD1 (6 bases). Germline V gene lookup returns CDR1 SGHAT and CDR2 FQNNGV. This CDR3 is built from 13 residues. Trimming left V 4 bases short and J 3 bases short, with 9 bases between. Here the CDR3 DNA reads TGTGCCAGCAGCTCGACAGGCTACACTGAAGCTTTCTTT. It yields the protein CASSSTGYTEAFF.

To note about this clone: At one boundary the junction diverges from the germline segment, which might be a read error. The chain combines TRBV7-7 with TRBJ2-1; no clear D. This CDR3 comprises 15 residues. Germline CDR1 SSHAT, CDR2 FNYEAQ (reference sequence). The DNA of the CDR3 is TGTGCTAGCAGCCCCGGTACAGACTCCTACAATGAGCAGTTCTTC. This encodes CASSPGTDSYNEQFF.